These 26 T cell receptor beta chains came from one sample sequenced in a study of T cells after yellow fever vaccination. TCRdb recomputed calls from the 5' RACE reads with MiXCR, one row per CDR3 protein. The sample includes under 550,000 distinct CDR3 sequences, 21% seen only once; the top ten take around 17%. The sample in question was PBMCs, obtained about 20 days after the first yellow fever vaccination. Receptors were obtained from a man younger than 35 who received the YFV17D yellow fever vaccine.

V usage is TRBV6-2 or TRBV6-3 and J usage is TRBJ2-2; D is unclear. Germline assignment: CDR1 MNHEY and CDR2 SVGEGT. Trimming stripped 4 bases from V and 1 base from J, with 7 bases between. CDR3 length equals 14 residues. CDR3 loop: CASSWVGNTGELFF. The CDR3 DNA is TGTGCCAGCAGTTGGGTCGGGAACACCGGGGAGCTGTTTTTT.

This clonotype came up many times. The gene calls are TRBV29-1 and TRBJ1-1; 7 bases line up with TRBD1. Germline V gene sequence: CDR1 SQVTM, CDR2 ANQGSEA. The V segment lost 3 bases and the J segment 5 bases; nucleotides outside the gene matches: 6. This CDR3 contains 13 residues. The DNA for the CDR3 is TGCAGCGTTGAGGAGGGGGCGCGGACTGAAGCTTTCTTT. Its translation: CSVEEGARTEAFF.

This clonotype was detected many times. The gene calls are TRBV29-1 and TRBJ2-1, with 9 bases aligning to TRBD1. The germline gives CDR1 SQVTM, CDR2 ANQGSEA. J gave up 6 bases and V 1 base, and 13 bases lay outside the gene matches. The CDR3 is made up of 17 amino acids. CDR3 loop: CSVEGYRGQTVINEQFF. In nucleotides, the CDR3 is TGCAGCGTTGAAGGATACAGGGGGCAAACAGTCATCAATGAGCAGTTCTTC.

This clonotype was observed a few times. The V and J genes are TRBV28 and TRBJ1-2; 8 bases map to TRBD1. The ends lost 7 bases at V and 4 bases at J; junction bases unmatched: 8. Germline assignment: CDR1 MDHEN and CDR2 SYDVKM. This CDR3 has 14 amino acids. The CDR3 bases are TGTGCCAGCACCCCGGGACAGGTGTTCTATGGCTACACCTTC. This encodes CASTPGQVFYGYTF.

The V call is TRBV5-1, the J call TRBJ2-5, with unresolved D. Germline V gene lookup returns CDR1 SGHRS and CDR2 YFSETQ. The CDR3 length is 14 residues. V was pared by 0 bases and J by 4 bases, with 10 bases between. The chain's CDR3 is CASSLGRRGETQYF. CDR3 nucleotide sequence: TGCGCCAGCAGCTTGGGCCGACGAGGAGAGACCCAGTACTTC.

This clonotype was seen more than once but under ten times. V gene TRBV7-6 combines with J gene TRBJ1-2, with a tentative D call TRBD1 (5 bases). The V gene's germline CDR1 is SGHVS and CDR2 FNYEAQ. This CDR3 comprises 13 residues. Trimming stripped 1 base from V and 6 bases from J, with 9 bases between. The CDR3 loop is CASSLEAGHGYTF. CDR3 DNA: TGTGCCAGCAGCTTAGAGGCAGGGCATGGCTACACCTTC.

This clonotype was detected a few times. A much larger clone lies one base from this, so it may be a read error. This is likely a read error, given that the CDR3 carries no conserved phenylalanine or tryptophan at its end. The V and J genes are TRBV5-1 and TRBJ1-2; TRBD1 matches 9 bases. V shed 0 bases and J 3 bases; nucleotides not matched to a gene: 0. The germline V gene has CDR1 SGHRS and CDR2 YFSETQ. This CDR3 has 14 amino acids. The CDR3 here is CASSLGQGDYGYTS. DNA of the CDR3: TGCGCCAGCAGCTTGGGACAGGGGGACTATGGCTACACCTCC.

This rearrangement joins TRBV6-2 or TRBV6-3 to TRBJ2-1, with D unresolved. Deletions cut 10 bases from V and 1 base from J, with 17 bases between. The CDR3 totals 15 residues. The germline V gene encodes CDR1 MNHEY and CDR2 SVGEGT. CDR3 sequence (DNA): TGTGCCACCGCTCTTATCGTCGAATCCTACAATGAGCAGTTCTTC. It is translated as CATALIVESYNEQFF.

For this clonotype: Sequence at one end of the junction differs from germline and may be a read error. The chain links TRBV6-2 or TRBV6-3 to TRBJ2-3; no firm D call. The CDR3 is 13 amino acids. Germline lookup yields CDR1 MNHEY and CDR2 SVGEGT. This CDR3 is CASKSASTDAQYF. In DNA form, the CDR3 reads TGTGCCAGCAAGTCAGCGAGCACAGATGCGCAGTATTTT.

The sample holds many counts of this clonotype. This chain connects TRBV6-2 or TRBV6-3 to TRBJ2-2, with 8 nucleotides matching TRBD1. The length of the CDR3 is 20 residues. With 5 bases clipped from V and 1 base from J, the junction kept 18 bases outside the gene matches. In germline, CDR1 is MNHEY, CDR2 SVGEGT. CDR3 residues: CASSPHLHDRGGLNTGELFF. The CDR3 DNA follows: TGTGCCAGCAGTCCTCACCTTCACGACAGGGGCGGTTTGAACACCGGGGAGCTGTTTTTT.

This chain links TRBV5-1 with TRBJ1-2; no clear D. This CDR3 is built from 15 residues. CDR1 and CDR2 (germline): SGHRS, YFSETQ. V lost 2 bases, J lost 2 bases, and 13 bases lay in between. The CDR3 sequence: CASSLRPGDNYGYTF. CDR3 nucleotides: TGCGCCAGCAGCTTACGACCGGGCGACAACTATGGCTACACCTTC.

The chain employs TRBV29-1 and TRBJ2-3; weak D call: TRBD2 (6 bases). CDR1 SQVTM and CDR2 ANQGSEA come from the germline V gene. The CDR3 totals 13 residues. Trimming stripped 3 bases from V and 4 bases from J, with 11 bases between. The CDR3 loop reads CSVDSLASDTQYF. The CDR3 DNA sequence: TGCAGCGTTGATAGCCTAGCGTCAGATACGCAGTATTTT.

V usage is TRBV7-2 and J usage is TRBJ2-3; 7 bases map to TRBD2. The trim removed 5 bases at V and 4 bases at J, leaving 9 bases unmatched. Germline V gives CDR1 SGHTA, CDR2 FQGNSA. CDR3 length equals 15 residues. The CDR3, as DNA: TGTGCCAGCAGCACAAGACTAGCTTTTGCAGATACGCAGTATTTT. Its protein is CASSTRLAFADTQYF.

This clonotype was observed a handful of times. This sequence joins TRBV4-1 and TRBJ2-2; the D is unclear. The CDR3 is 16 amino acids. V lost 1 base and J lost 0, with 9 bases in between. Per the germline V gene, CDR1 is MGHRA and CDR2 is YSYEKL. The CDR3 protein is CASSQVGSANTGELFF. The CDR3 coding sequence is TGCGCCAGCAGCCAAGTGGGCAGCGCGAACACCGGGGAGCTGTTTTTT.

This clonotype was detected a few times. This chain joins TRBV20-1 and TRBJ2-3; possibly TRBD2 for D (6 bases). The CDR3 is 16 residues long. V shed 1 base and J shed 5 bases, with 19 bases lying between them. The germline CDR1 and CDR2 sequences are DFQATT and SNEGSKA (reference sequence). The CDR3 nucleotides read TGCAGTGCTAGAGCCCCGGGACTCCTGAAGGTAGATACGCAGTATTTT. Translation gives CSARAPGLLKVDTQYF.

The chain is built from TRBV5-1 and TRBJ2-1; weak D call: TRBD2 (7 bases). The CDR3 is 13 residues long. The V gene lost 4 bases and the J gene lost 9 bases, with 14 bases spanning the gap. Germline-derived CDR1 and CDR2 are SGHRS and YFSETQ. The CDR3 is CASSTGGRGEQFF. CDR3 nucleotides: TGCGCCAGCAGCACCGGGGGGCGTGGTGAGCAGTTCTTC.

This clonotype was detected only a few times. The chain recombines TRBV7-9 with TRBJ2-7; TRBD1 matches 7 bases. The CDR3 length is 14 residues. CDR1 and CDR2 from the germline V gene are SEHNR and FQNEAQ (reference sequence). Trimming at V came to 5 bases and at J to 4 bases, leaving 8 bases not matched to a gene. CDR3 in DNA: TGTGCCAGCAGCAAGACCGGGACAGTATACGAGCAGTACTTC. Translating it yields CASSKTGTVYEQYF.

This clonotype was detected a few times. V and J are TRBV12-3 or TRBV12-4 and TRBJ1-2; TRBD1 is a possible D gene (6 bases). The length of the CDR3 is 16 residues. V gave up 5 bases and J gave up 2 bases, with 18 bases separating them. The DNA for the CDR3 is TGTGCCAGCAGTCGGTCCTTGGACAGACAAAACTATGGCTACACCTTC. Translation: CASSRSLDRQNYGYTF.

CDR3 sequence: CASSKGKQETSTGELFF. The CDR3 nucleotides read TGTGCCAGCAGCAAAGGGAAGCAGGAGACGTCCACCGGGGAGCTGTTTTTT. The chain is built from TRBV21-1 and TRBJ2-2; TRBD2 is the table's D call and was not checked against the DNA. TRBV21-1 is recorded as a pseudogene. There are 17 residues in the CDR3.

The chain recombines TRBV20-1 with TRBJ2-3; the D is unclear. Germline V gene lookup returns CDR1 DFQATT and CDR2 SNEGSKA (reference sequence). There are 10 residues in the CDR3. V was pared by 8 bases and J by 4 bases, with 7 bases between. CDR3 nucleotide sequence: TGCAGTACCAACTCAGATACGCAGTATTTT. Translating it yields CSTNSDTQYF.

The rearrangement joins TRBV4-3 to TRBJ2-7; possibly TRBD2 for D (5 bases). CDR3 length equals 13 residues. V was clipped by 4 bases and J by 6 bases, with 13 bases between them. The germline V gene encodes CDR1 LGHNA and CDR2 YSLEER. CDR3 sequence: CASSLGRELEQYF. The CDR3 DNA sequence: TGCGCCAGCAGCCTTGGACGGGAACTCGAGCAGTACTTC.

This clonotype was seen only a few times. V usage is TRBV6-1 and J usage is TRBJ1-2; tentative D call: TRBD1 (5 bases). The CDR3 extends over 13 amino acids. Trimming left V 6 bases short and J 4 bases short, with 12 bases between. Germline CDR1 and CDR2: MNHNS and SASEGT. CDR3 coding DNA: TGTGCCAGCAGCATGGACATTTCCTATGGCTACACCTTC. Translating it yields CASSMDISYGYTF.

This clonotype appeared a few times. J is TRBJ1-3 and V is TRBV20-1; 8 bases match TRBD1. Trimming cost V 1 base and J 2 bases; bases outside gene matches: 1. CDR3 length: 14 residues. Germline V CDR1 and CDR2: DFQATT, SNEGSKA (reference sequence). CDR3 residues: CSARGTGTGNTIYF. For the CDR3, the DNA is TGCAGTGCTAGAGGGACAGGGACTGGAAACACCATATATTTT.

This chain joins TRBV5-6 and TRBJ2-5; 7 bases fit TRBD2. The CDR3 loop spans 14 amino acids. The junction had 8 bases not matched to a gene; V was cut back by 4 bases and J by 5 bases. Germline CDR1 is SGHDT and CDR2 is YYEEEE. For the CDR3, the DNA is TGTGCCAGCAGCGGGCAGACTAGCTGGGAGACCCAGTACTTC. It is translated as CASSGQTSWETQYF.

This clonotype was seen a few times. The J gene is TRBJ1-2, the V gene TRBV12-3 or TRBV12-4; no definite D call. The V gene lost 7 bases and the J gene lost 0 bases, with 15 bases spanning the gap. The CDR3 is 15 residues long. The CDR3 loop reads CASTPSQAANYGYTF. The CDR3 bases are TGTGCCAGCACCCCTAGTCAGGCGGCTAACTATGGCTACACCTTC.

This clonotype came up a few times. The chain carries TRBV29-1 and TRBJ1-5; tentatively, D is TRBD1 (5 bases). The CDR3 spans 15 residues. Germline assignment: CDR1 SQVTM and CDR2 ANQGSEA. V was shortened by 6 bases and J by 2 bases, with 17 bases between the two germline ends. The DNA for the CDR3 is TGCAGCGTCGGGATCGGGGCTTCGGGCAATCAGCCCCAGCATTTT. Residues: CSVGIGASGNQPQHF.